The 21 T cell receptor beta chains listed next were all sequenced from one sample in a study of human T cells and chemical hapten exposure. The time point denotes: patch test 2, 6 weeks after DPC sensitization. Documented treatment: therapeutic diphenylcyclopropenone sensitization with weekly scalp DPC. In TCRdb, the RACE reads were re-called with MiXCR into one record per CDR3 protein. The sample lists about 350,000 distinct CDR3 sequences, around 6% occurring once. The material sequenced was whole blood, taken in connection with sensitization to the hapten diphenylcyclopropenone (DPC). Source of these receptors: a woman under 30 with alopecia areata. Some clones in this sample may be carry-over from other donors' samples.

This clonotype was recorded many times. This sequence joins TRBV5-1 and TRBJ1-1; 7 bases are a match to TRBD1. After removal of 7 bases from V and 3 bases from J, the junction contained 15 bases not matched to a gene. CDR1 SGHRS and CDR2 YFSETQ come from the germline V gene. The CDR3 is 16 residues long. Here the CDR3 reads CASARGDRAPDTEAFF. Here the CDR3 DNA reads TGCGCCAGCGCTAGGGGAGACAGGGCCCCGGACACTGAAGCTTTCTTT. Full variable domain (rest looked up from reference TRBV5-1 and TRBJ1-1): KAGVTQTPRYLIKTRGQQVTLSCSPISGHRSVSWYQQTPGQGLQFLFEYFSETQRNKGNFPGRFSGRQFSNSRSEMNVSTLELGDSALYLCASARGDRAPDTEAFFGQGTRLTVV.

As to this clonotype: An end of the junction does not agree with germline; a read error may underlie this. The chain employs TRBV20-1 and TRBJ1-2, with D uncertain. The CDR3 length is 13 residues. Germline CDR1 DFQATT, CDR2 SNEGSKA (reference sequence). The CDR3 coding sequence is TGCAGTGCTGGAGATGAGGAGTTCAATGGCTACACCTTC. Translating it yields CSAGDEEFNGYTF.

To note about this clonotype: A much larger clonotype is one base distant, so this may be a read error. J is TRBJ1-5 and V is TRBV29-1; D unclear. The CDR3 is 12 amino acids. In germline, CDR1 is SQVTM, CDR2 ANQGSEA. CDR3 region: CNVMDQNQPQHF. The DNA for the CDR3 is TGCAACGTTATGGACCAGAATCAGCCCCAGCATTTT. Using reference TRBV29-1 and TRBJ1-5 for the parts outside the CDR3, the full variable domain is SAVISQKPSRDICQRGTSLTIQCQVDSQVTMMFWYRQQPGQSLTLIATANQGSEATYESGFVIDKFPISRPNLTFSTLTVSNMSPEDSSIYLCNVMDQNQPQHFGDGTRLSIL.

The table lists this clonotype with many counts. The chain links TRBV21-1 to TRBJ2-1; TRBD2, the D gene given by the table, was not confirmed from the DNA. TRBV21-1 is listed as a pseudogene. The CDR3 loop spans 20 amino acids. For the CDR3, the DNA is TGTGCCAGCAGCAAACCCCACTACAAGCTAGCGGGGGTCCCCTTGGATGAGCAGTTCTTC. Amino acids: CASSKPHYKLAGVPLDEQFF.

This clonotype was picked up many times. V usage is TRBV12-3 or TRBV12-4 and J usage is TRBJ1-1, with TRBD1 identical over 10 bases. The length of the CDR3 is 13 residues. V shed 6 bases and J 7 bases; nucleotides not matched to a gene: 5. The CDR3 region has the DNA TGTGCCAGCAGCGTCGGGACAGGGGATGAAGCTTTCTTT. Translation: CASSVGTGDEAFF.

This clonotype was observed a handful of times. V is TRBV3-1 and J is TRBJ2-1; D is perhaps TRBD2 (6 bases). Trimming cost V 4 bases and J 2 bases, with 15 bases left between them. CDR3 size: 16 residues. Germline V lookup: CDR1 LGHDT, CDR2 YNNKEL (reference sequence). The chain's CDR3 is CASSRRGGRPYNEQFF. The CDR3 DNA sequence: TGTGCCAGCAGCCGGAGGGGCGGGCGCCCCTACAATGAGCAGTTCTTC.

This clonotype was counted many times. The V gene is TRBV12-3 or TRBV12-4, the J gene TRBJ2-6; D not certain. V shed 8 bases and J shed 2 bases, with 10 bases lying between them. The CDR3 totals 14 residues. CDR3 sequence: CASSQVPGANVLTF. CDR3 bases: TGTGCCAGCTCCCAGGTCCCTGGGGCCAACGTCCTGACTTTC.

This clonotype was recorded a few times. This chain joins TRBV10-3 and TRBJ1-1, with 10 bases matching TRBD1. The CDR3 spans 13 residues. Germline V CDR1 and CDR2: ENHRY, SYGVKD. J lost 6 bases, V lost 9 bases, and 7 bases had no gene match. The CDR3 DNA follows: TGTGCCATGTCCACCGGGACAGGGGCTGAAGCTTTCTTT. It encodes CAMSTGTGAEAFF.

On this clonotype itself: A read error may explain this, as a much larger clone is one base away. The rearrangement uses TRBV9 and TRBJ1-2; 9 bases are shared with TRBD1. The germline V gene has CDR1 SGDLS and CDR2 YYNGEE. The CDR3 totals 14 residues. The ends lost 4 bases at V and 4 bases at J; junction bases unmatched: 5. The CDR3: CASSIRDRVYGYTF. The CDR3 bases are TGTGCCAGCAGCATACGGGACAGGGTCTATGGCTACACCTTC. Variable domain in full (rest from reference TRBV9 and TRBJ1-2): DSGVTQTPKHLITATGQRVTLRCSPRSGDLSVYWYQQSLDQGLQFLIQYYNGEERAKGNILERFSAQQFPDLHSELNLSSLELGDSALYFCASSIRDRVYGYTFGSGTRLTVV.

In this sample, this clonotype turned up a few times. The CDR3 bases are TGCGCCAGCAGCCAAGATAGAGGACAATCATACGAGCAGTACTTC. As protein: CASSQDRGQSYEQYF. V is TRBV4-3 and J is TRBJ2-7, with D maybe TRBD1 (5 bases). Germline V CDR1 and CDR2: LGHNA, YSLEER. This CDR3 region has 15 residues. Trimming stripped 0 bases from V and 4 bases from J, with 13 bases between.

This clonotype was observed at least ten times. The DNA of the CDR3 is TGTGCCAGCAGCTTAGTCGGCCCTAGCACAGATACGCAGTATTTT. Protein sequence: CASSLVGPSTDTQYF. The V and J genes are TRBV7-2 and TRBJ2-3; no definite D call. The germline V gene has CDR1 SGHTA and CDR2 FQGNSA. The CDR3 spans 15 residues. V was cut by 1 base and J by 0 bases, with 8 bases left in between.

This clonotype has at least ten counts. The chain has TRBV2 and TRBJ2-5; TRBD2 aligns across 12 bases. Germline trimming cut 7 bases from V and 2 bases from J; bases unmatched to any gene: 5. The CDR3 runs 15 residues. The germline V gene has CDR1 SNHLY and CDR2 FYNNEI. Written as DNA, the CDR3 is TGTGCCAGCACTCCACTAGCGGGGGGTCAAGAGACCCAGTACTTC. It specifies CASTPLAGGQETQYF.

This clonotype has a handful of counts. The rearrangement joins TRBV12-3 or TRBV12-4 to TRBJ1-5; D is unresolved. The CDR3 loop spans 14 amino acids. The germline V and J ends were trimmed by 1 base and 0 bases, with 4 bases remaining between them. CDR3 amino acids: CASSLEASNQPQHF. The CDR3 nucleotides read TGTGCCAGCAGTTTAGAGGCTAGCAATCAGCCCCAGCATTTT.

The V call is TRBV7-8, the J call TRBJ1-5; 8 nucleotides agree with TRBD1. From germline, CDR1 is SGHVS and CDR2 FQNEAQ. This CDR3 has 17 amino acids. With V trimmed by 5 bases and J by 2 bases, 11 bases remained unmatched. The DNA of the CDR3 is TGTGCCAGCAGCCAAAATTCAGGGGGCAGAGGCAATCAGCCCCAGCATTTT. This encodes CASSQNSGGRGNQPQHF.

This clonotype was picked up many times. V usage is TRBV11-1 and J usage is TRBJ1-2; the D is unclear. The germline gives CDR1 SGHAT, CDR2 FQDESV (reference sequence). There are 12 residues in the CDR3. V was clipped by 4 bases and J by 3 bases, with 6 bases between them. In DNA, the CDR3 is TGTGCCAGCAGCTGGGGTCACTATGGCTACACCTTC. Amino acids: CASSWGHYGYTF.

This clonotype turned up a few times. The CDR3 DNA follows: TGCGCCAGCAGCTTGGGGGGCGCAGGAAACTATGGCTACACCTTC. Translated, it gives CASSLGGAGNYGYTF. This sequence joins TRBV5-1 and TRBJ1-2, with a weak D call TRBD1 (5 bases). The V end was cut by 0 bases, the J end by 2 bases, with 11 bases between. Germline V gene data show CDR1 as SGHRS and CDR2 as YFSETQ. This CDR3 region has 15 residues.

In this sample, this clonotype turned up a few times. The V and J genes are TRBV6-6 and TRBJ1-3, with a weak D call TRBD1 (5 bases). Trimming shortened V by 2 bases and J by 0 bases, and 5 bases separated the two germline ends. The germline V gene has CDR1 MNHNY and CDR2 SVGAGI (reference sequence). CDR3 length equals 14 residues. The chain's CDR3 is CASSYDSSGNTIYF. As DNA, the CDR3 is TGTGCCAGCAGTTACGACAGCTCTGGAAACACCATATATTTT.

The V call is TRBV6-1, the J call TRBJ2-3, with D possibly matching TRBD2 (5 bases). The CDR3 length is 14 residues. The V gene lost 11 bases and the J gene lost 0 bases, with 15 bases spanning the gap. Germline V lookup: CDR1 MNHNS, CDR2 SASEGT. The CDR3 DNA follows: TGTGCCGGTAAACGGGGAACTAGCACAGATACGCAGTATTTT. Translating it yields CAGKRGTSTDTQYF.

Many counts were recorded for this clonotype. The rearrangement links TRBV7-9 to TRBJ2-1, with 14 positions matching TRBD2. The ends lost 4 bases at V and 4 bases at J; junction bases unmatched: 6. The germline CDR1 and CDR2 sequences are SEHNR and FQNEAQ (reference sequence). This CDR3 spans 17 amino acids. The CDR3 protein is CASSSGTSGGHYNEQFF. CDR3 nucleotide sequence: TGTGCCAGCAGCTCCGGGACTAGCGGGGGCCATTACAATGAGCAGTTCTTC.

This clonotype showed up many times. The gene calls are TRBV18 and TRBJ1-1, with D unclear. Germline CDR1 KGHSH, CDR2 LQKENI. The CDR3 contains 16 residues. V lost 3 bases to trimming and J lost 3 bases, with 17 bases between them. CDR3: CASSPRDGEFHTEAFF. The CDR3 DNA reads as TGTGCCAGCTCACCCCGCGACGGGGAATTCCACACTGAAGCTTTCTTT.

This clonotype was counted many times. The J gene is TRBJ2-3, the V gene TRBV7-6; D not certain. The V gene lost 0 bases and the J gene lost 1 base, with 8 bases spanning the gap. CDR1 is SGHVS and CDR2 is FNYEAQ in the germline V gene. CDR3 size: 15 residues. Here the CDR3 DNA reads TGTGCCAGCAGCTTAGCAACCTTTGGCACAGATACGCAGTATTTT. Amino acid sequence: CASSLATFGTDTQYF.